This TCR beta chain was retrieved from a study of blood T cell repertoires in COVID-19. The protocol was immunoSEQ multiplex PCR, while the TCRdb copy is restricted to in-frame clones and leaves out a portion. Here the sample spans about 490,000 clones, approximately 83% being singletons. The germline V gene has CDR1 SQVTM and CDR2 ANQGSEA. Trimming removed 6 bases from V and 6 bases from J; junction bases left unmatched: 2. The CDR3 is 10 amino acids. Source material: peripheral blood. The chain has TRBV29-1 and TRBJ2-7; 7 bases align to TRBD2. This TCR derives from a human donor in a cohort sampled during active COVID-19. The CDR3, as DNA: TGCAGCGTCGGGACTACCGAGCAGTACTTC. Amino acids: CSVGTTEQYF.